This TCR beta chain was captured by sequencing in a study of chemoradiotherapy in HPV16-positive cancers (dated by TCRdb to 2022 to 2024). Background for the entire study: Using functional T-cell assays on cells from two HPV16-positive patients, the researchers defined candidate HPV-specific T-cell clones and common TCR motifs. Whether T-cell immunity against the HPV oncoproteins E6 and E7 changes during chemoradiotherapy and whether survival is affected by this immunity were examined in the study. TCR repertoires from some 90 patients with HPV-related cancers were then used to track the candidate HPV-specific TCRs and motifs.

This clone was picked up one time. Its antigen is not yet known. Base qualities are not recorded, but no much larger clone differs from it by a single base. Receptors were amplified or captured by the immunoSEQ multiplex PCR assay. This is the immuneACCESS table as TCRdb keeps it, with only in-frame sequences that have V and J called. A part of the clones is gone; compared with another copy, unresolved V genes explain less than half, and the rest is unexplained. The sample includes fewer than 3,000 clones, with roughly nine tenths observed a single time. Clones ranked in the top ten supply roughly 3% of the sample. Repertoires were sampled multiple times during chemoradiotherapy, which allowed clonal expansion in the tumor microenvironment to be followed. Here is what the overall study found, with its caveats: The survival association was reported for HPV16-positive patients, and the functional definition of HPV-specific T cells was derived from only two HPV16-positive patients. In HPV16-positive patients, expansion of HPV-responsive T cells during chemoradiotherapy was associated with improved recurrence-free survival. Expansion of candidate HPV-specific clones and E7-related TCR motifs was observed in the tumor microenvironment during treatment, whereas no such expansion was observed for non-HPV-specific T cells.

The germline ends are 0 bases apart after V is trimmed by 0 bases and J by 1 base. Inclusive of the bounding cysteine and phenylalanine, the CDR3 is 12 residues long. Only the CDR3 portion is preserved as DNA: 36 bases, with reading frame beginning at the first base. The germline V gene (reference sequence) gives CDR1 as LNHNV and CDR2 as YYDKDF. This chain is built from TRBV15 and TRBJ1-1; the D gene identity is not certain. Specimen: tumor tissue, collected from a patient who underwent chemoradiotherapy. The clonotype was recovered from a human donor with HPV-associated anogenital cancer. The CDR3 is CATSRENTEAFF. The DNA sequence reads TGTGCCACCAGCAGAGAGAACACTGAAGCTTTCTTT.